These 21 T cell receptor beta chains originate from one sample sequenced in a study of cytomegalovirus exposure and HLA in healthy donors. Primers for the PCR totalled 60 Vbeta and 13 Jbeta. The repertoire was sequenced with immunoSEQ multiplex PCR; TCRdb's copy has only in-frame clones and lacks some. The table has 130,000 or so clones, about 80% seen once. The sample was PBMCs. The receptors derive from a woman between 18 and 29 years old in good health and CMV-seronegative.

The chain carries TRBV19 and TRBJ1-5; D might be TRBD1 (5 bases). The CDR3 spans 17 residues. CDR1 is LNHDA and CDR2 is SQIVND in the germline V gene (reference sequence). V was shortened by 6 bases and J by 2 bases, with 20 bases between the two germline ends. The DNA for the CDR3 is TGTGCCAGTAGAGAGTTTGCGCTGACAGAAGGCAATCAGCCCCAGCATTTT. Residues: CASREFALTEGNQPQHF.

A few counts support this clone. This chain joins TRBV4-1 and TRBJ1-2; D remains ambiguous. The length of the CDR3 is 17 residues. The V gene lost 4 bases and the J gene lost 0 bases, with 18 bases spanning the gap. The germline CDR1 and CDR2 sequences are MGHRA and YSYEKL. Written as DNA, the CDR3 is TGCGCCAGCAGCCCCCTCCAAGATTACACAACTAACTATGGCTACACCTTC. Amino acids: CASSPLQDYTTNYGYTF.

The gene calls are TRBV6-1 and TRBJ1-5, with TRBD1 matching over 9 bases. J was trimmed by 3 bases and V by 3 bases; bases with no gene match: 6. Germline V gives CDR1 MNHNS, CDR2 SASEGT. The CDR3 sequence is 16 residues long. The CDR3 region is CASSDRDRDANQPQHF. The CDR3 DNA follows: TGTGCCAGCAGTGACCGGGACAGGGACGCCAATCAGCCCCAGCATTTT.

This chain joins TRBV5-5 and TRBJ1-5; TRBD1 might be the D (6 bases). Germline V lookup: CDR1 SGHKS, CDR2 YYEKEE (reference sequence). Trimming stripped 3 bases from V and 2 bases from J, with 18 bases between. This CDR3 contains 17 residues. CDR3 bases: TGTGCCAGCAGCTCAGATAAACAGGGTAGGGGCAATCAGCCCCAGCATTTT. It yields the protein CASSSDKQGRGNQPQHF.

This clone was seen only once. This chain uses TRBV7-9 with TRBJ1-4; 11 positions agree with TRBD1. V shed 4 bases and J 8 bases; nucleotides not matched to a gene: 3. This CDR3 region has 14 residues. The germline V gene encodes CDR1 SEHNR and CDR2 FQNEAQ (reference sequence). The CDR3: CASSWTGGGEKLFF. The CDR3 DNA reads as TGTGCCAGCAGCTGGACAGGGGGCGGCGAAAAACTGTTTTTT.

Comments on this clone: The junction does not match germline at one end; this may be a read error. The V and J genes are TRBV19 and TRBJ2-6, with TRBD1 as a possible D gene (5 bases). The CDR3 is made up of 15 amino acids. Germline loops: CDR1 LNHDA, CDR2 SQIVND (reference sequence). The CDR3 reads CASSIQGSGANGLTF. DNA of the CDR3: TGTGCCAGTAGTATACAGGGTTCTGGGGCCAACGGCCTGACTTTC.

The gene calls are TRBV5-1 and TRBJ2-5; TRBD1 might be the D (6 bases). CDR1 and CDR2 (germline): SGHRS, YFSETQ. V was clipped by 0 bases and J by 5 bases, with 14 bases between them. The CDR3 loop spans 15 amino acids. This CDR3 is CASSLVGRGMETQYF. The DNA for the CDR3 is TGCGCCAGCAGCTTGGTCGGCAGGGGTATGGAGACCCAGTACTTC.

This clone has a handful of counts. CDR3 nucleotide sequence: TGTGCCAGCTCACCATCCCGGGACAGGGGAAGTGTGTCAAGAACCCAGTACTTC. Residues: CASSPSRDRGSVSRTQYF. This rearrangement joins TRBV18 to TRBJ2-5; 10 nucleotides match TRBD1. The CDR3 contains 18 residues. Germline values: CDR1 KGHSH, CDR2 LQKENI. Germline trimming cut 2 bases from V and 8 bases from J; bases unmatched to any gene: 17.

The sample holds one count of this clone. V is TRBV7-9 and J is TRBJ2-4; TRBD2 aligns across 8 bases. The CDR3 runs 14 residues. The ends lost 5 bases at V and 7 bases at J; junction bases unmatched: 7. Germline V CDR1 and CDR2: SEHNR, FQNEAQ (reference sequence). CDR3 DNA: TGTGCCAGCAGCGCTCCTAGCGGGCGTAACATTCAGTACTTC. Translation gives CASSAPSGRNIQYF.

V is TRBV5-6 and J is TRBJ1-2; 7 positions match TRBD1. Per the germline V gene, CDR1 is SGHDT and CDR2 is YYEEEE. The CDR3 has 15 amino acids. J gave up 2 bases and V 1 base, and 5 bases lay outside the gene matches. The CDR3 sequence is CASSLSRTGNYGYTF. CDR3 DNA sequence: TGTGCCAGCAGCTTGTCCCGGACAGGAAACTATGGCTACACCTTC.

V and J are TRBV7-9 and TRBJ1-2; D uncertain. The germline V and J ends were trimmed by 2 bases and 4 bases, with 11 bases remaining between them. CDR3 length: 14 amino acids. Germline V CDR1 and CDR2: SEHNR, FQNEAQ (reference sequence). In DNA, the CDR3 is TGTGCCAGCAGCTTAACCCCAGTCACCTATGGCTACACCTTC. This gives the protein CASSLTPVTYGYTF.

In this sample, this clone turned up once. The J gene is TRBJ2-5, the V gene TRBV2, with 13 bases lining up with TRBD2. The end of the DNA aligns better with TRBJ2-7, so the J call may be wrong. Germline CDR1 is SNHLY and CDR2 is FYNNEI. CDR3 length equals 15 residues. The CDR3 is CASTLGLAGTYEQYF. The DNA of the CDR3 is TGTGCCAGCACTTTGGGACTAGCGGGGACCTACGAGCAGTACTTC.

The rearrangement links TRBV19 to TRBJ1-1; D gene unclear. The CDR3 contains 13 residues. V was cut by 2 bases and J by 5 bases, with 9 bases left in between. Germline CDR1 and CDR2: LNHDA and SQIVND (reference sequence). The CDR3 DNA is TGTGCCAGTAGTATAACGGGAGGAACTGAAGCTTTCTTT. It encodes CASSITGGTEAFF.

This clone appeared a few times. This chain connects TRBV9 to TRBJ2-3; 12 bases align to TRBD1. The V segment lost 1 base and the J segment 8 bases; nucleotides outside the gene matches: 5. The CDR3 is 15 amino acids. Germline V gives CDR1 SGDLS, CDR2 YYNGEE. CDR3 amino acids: CASSVTGQGASTQYF. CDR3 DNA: TGTGCCAGCAGCGTAACGGGACAGGGGGCAAGTACGCAGTATTTT.

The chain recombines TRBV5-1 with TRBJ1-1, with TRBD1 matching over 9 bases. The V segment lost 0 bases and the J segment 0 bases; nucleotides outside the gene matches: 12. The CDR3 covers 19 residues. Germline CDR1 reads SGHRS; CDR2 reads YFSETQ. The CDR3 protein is CASSLVVKPGQGLNTEAFF. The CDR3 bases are TGCGCCAGCAGCTTGGTAGTTAAGCCGGGACAGGGACTGAACACTGAAGCTTTCTTT.

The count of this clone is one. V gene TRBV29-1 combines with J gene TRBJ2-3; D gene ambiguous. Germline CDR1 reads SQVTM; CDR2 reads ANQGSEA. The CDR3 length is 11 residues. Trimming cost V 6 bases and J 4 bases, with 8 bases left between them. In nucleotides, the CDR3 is TGCAGCGTACGCAGTCCAGATACGCAGTATTTT. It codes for CSVRSPDTQYF.

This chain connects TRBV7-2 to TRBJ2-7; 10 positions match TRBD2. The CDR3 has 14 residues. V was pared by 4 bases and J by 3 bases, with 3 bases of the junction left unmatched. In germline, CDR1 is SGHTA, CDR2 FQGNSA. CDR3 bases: TGTGCCAGCAGCTACGCTAGCGGGGGCTACGAGCAGTACTTC. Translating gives CASSYASGGYEQYF.

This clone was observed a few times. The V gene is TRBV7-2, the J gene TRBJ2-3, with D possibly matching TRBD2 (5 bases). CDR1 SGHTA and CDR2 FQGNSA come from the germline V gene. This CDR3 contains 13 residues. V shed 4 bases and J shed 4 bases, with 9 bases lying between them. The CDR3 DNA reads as TGTGCCAGCAGCTCTATGGGAGCAGATACGCAGTATTTT. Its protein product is CASSSMGADTQYF. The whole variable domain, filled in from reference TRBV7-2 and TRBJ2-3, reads GAGVSQSPSNKVTEKGKDVELRCDPISGHTALYWYRQSLGQGLEFLIYFQGNSAPDKSGLPSDRFSAERTGGSVSTLTIQRTQQEDSAVYLCASSSMGADTQYFGPGTRLTVL.

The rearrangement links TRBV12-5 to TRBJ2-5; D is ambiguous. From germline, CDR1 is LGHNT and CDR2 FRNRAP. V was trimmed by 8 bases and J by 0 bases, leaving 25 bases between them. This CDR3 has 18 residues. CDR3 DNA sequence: TGTGCTAGTACCGCCTATGGCGGCTCACTAATGTACCAAGAGACCCAGTACTTC. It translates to CASTAYGGSLMYQETQYF.

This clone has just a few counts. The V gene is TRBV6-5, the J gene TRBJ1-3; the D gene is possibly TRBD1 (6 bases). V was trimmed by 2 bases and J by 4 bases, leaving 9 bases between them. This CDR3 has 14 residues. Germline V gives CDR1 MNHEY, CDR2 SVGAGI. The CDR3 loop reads CASSYGDRGNTIYF. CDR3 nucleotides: TGTGCCAGCAGTTACGGAGACAGGGGAAACACCATATATTTT.

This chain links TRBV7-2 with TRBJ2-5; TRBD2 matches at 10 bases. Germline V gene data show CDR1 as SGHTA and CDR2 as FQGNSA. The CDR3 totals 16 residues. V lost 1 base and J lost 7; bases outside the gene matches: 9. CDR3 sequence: CASSLGLAGQSGTQYF. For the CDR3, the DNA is TGTGCCAGCAGCTTAGGACTAGCGGGCCAAAGCGGGACCCAGTACTTC.